The 18 T cell receptor beta chains below were found in one sample sequenced in a study of shared clonotypes between healthy human individuals (dated by TCRdb to 2018 to 2020). Library construction relied on the immunoSEQ multiplex PCR assay. TCRdb limited this immuneACCESS table to in-frame rearrangements with V and J called. A share of clones is missing; checked studies link under half to unresolved V genes, and the rest is unexplained. In all, the sample holds about 1.1 million clones, and around 78% of those were seen once. The ten most abundant clones make up approximately 0.5% of the sample. The source material was memory CD4+ T cells from PBMCs. This specimen's cell subset or site label, per the study, means: CD45RA-negative fraction. Every receptor here comes from a young man in good health. Some clones in this sample may be carry-over from other donors' samples.

CDR3 sequence (DNA): TGTGCCAGCAGCTTAGGAGGCTGGGCGAGCGGGAGGGCCGTTAATGAGTACTTC. This translates into CASSLGGWASGRAVNEYF. This chain uses TRBV7-2 with TRBJ2-4; TRBD2 agrees at 10 bases. V lost 1 base, J lost 14 bases, and 20 bases stayed unmatched. Germline assignment: CDR1 SGHTA and CDR2 FQGNSA. The CDR3 consists of 18 residues.

This clone was counted at least ten times. The gene calls are TRBV10-3 and TRBJ2-1; either TRBD1 or TRBD2 may supply D (5 bases each). With 0 bases removed from V and 7 bases from J, the gap between germline ends came to 13 bases. Germline-derived CDR1 and CDR2 are ENHRY and SYGVKD. The length of the CDR3 is 15 residues. The CDR3, as DNA: TGTGCCATCAGTGAGTCGGTGGGACCATGGAATGAGCAGTTCTTC. Translated, it gives CAISESVGPWNEQFF.

This clone occurred a few times. An end of the junction does not agree with germline; a read error may underlie this. This chain links TRBV19 with TRBJ2-1, with TRBD2 matching over 10 bases. Germline V gene data show CDR1 as LNHDA and CDR2 as SQIVND (reference sequence). CDR3 length equals 12 residues. CDR3: CASAWTSGDVVF. CDR3 nucleotides: TGTGCCAGTGCCTGGACTAGCGGAGATGTGGTCTTC.

A note on this clone: Other DNA variants within this sample encode the same CDR3. This chain joins TRBV5-1 and TRBJ2-2, with TRBD1 as a possible D gene (5 bases). CDR1 SGHRS and CDR2 YFSETQ come from the germline V gene. This CDR3 is built from 14 residues. The ends were cut back, 3 bases at V and 2 bases at J, with 8 bases in the middle. In DNA form, the CDR3 reads TGCGCCAGCAGCTCCGGACATAACACCGGGGAGCTGTTTTTT. Its translation: CASSSGHNTGELFF.

With respect to this clone: The identical CDR3 is also encoded by other nucleotide sequences in the sample. This chain connects TRBV18 to TRBJ1-1, with D unclear. The CDR3 extends over 13 amino acids. Germline assignment: CDR1 KGHSH and CDR2 LQKENI. V lost 3 bases to trimming and J lost 0 bases, with 5 bases between them. CDR3 sequence (DNA): TGTGCCAGCTCACCGGGAATGAACACTGAAGCTTTCTTT. Its protein is CASSPGMNTEAFF.

This sequence joins TRBV6-6 and TRBJ1-1, with D perhaps matching TRBD1 (6 bases). With 6 bases removed from V and 6 bases from J, the gap between germline ends came to 14 bases. The CDR3 contains 13 residues. CDR1 MNHNY and CDR2 SVGAGI come from the germline V gene (reference sequence). The CDR3 DNA reads as TGTGCCAGCAGGTCGGGACAATTGCCTGAAGCTTTCTTT. Translation: CASRSGQLPEAFF.

The chain joins TRBV6-6 to TRBJ1-2, with a tentative D call TRBD1 (6 bases). Germline CDR1 and CDR2: MNHNY and SVGAGI (reference sequence). The V gene lost 4 bases and the J gene lost 8 bases, with 14 bases spanning the gap. The CDR3 runs 13 residues. CDR3 sequence (DNA): TGTGCCAGCAGTTTTCCGGGGGACAACGGCTACACCTTC. It codes for CASSFPGDNGYTF.

The V call is TRBV6-1, the J call TRBJ2-7; D not certain. This CDR3 contains 11 residues. Germline CDR1 reads MNHNS; CDR2 reads SASEGT. V lost 11 bases and J lost 6, with 14 bases in between. DNA for the CDR3: TGTGCCCGCCCGATTATACGCGAGCAGTACTTC. Protein sequence: CARPIIREQYF.

The V call is TRBV7-3, the J call TRBJ2-1, with TRBD1 as a possible D gene (6 bases). The CDR3 spans 12 residues. Trimming shortened V by 5 bases and J by 10 bases, and 12 bases separated the two germline ends. The V gene's germline CDR1 is SGHTA and CDR2 FQGTGA. The DNA for the CDR3 is TGTGCCAGCAGCACTGAGGGGGTAGAGCAGTTCTTC. Protein product: CASSTEGVEQFF.

This clone was detected only a few times. J is TRBJ1-1 and V is TRBV10-3; D uncertain. Trimming removed 4 bases at V and 5 bases at J, with 11 bases between. CDR1 is ENHRY, CDR2 SYGVKD, per germline. The CDR3 loop spans 13 amino acids. In nucleotides, the CDR3 is TGTGCCATCAGTGCCGAAGACACTACTGAAGCTTTCTTT. Translated, it gives CAISAEDTTEAFF.

The chain has TRBV7-6 and TRBJ2-2; unclear D gene. CDR1 SGHVS and CDR2 FNYEAQ come from the germline V gene. V lost 8 bases, J lost 5 bases, and 6 bases lay in between. This CDR3 is built from 11 residues. CDR3 in amino acids: CASSRTGELFF. The DNA of the CDR3 is TGTGCCAGCTCCCGAACCGGGGAGCTGTTTTTT.

The J gene is TRBJ2-3, the V gene TRBV5-4; D uncertain. This CDR3 has 14 amino acids. CDR1 is SGHNT, CDR2 YYREEE, per germline (reference sequence). V shed 4 bases and J shed 0 bases, with 9 bases lying between them. The DNA for the CDR3 is TGTGCCAGCAGCCCGGTCTCAAGCACAGATACGCAGTATTTT. Residues: CASSPVSSTDTQYF.

This clone was seen ten or more times. This chain joins TRBV18 and TRBJ2-7, with D possibly TRBD2 on 6 matching bases. This CDR3 contains 14 residues. The V end was cut by 3 bases, the J end by 7 bases, with 16 bases between. The germline V gene encodes CDR1 KGHSH and CDR2 LQKENI. The CDR3 spells CASSPVGKEGEQYF. In nucleotides, the CDR3 is TGTGCCAGCTCACCCGTGGGGAAGGAGGGGGAGCAGTACTTC.

The chain links TRBV15 to TRBJ1-4; D is unresolved. The CDR3 is 12 amino acids. V lost 2 bases and J 5 bases, leaving 3 bases between the germline ends. Germline assignment: CDR1 LNHNV and CDR2 YYDKDF (reference sequence). CDR3 sequence reads: CATSRLNEKLFF. In DNA, the CDR3 is TGTGCCACCAGCAGACTAAATGAAAAACTGTTTTTT.

This clone was seen more than once but under ten times. This chain links TRBV6-5 with TRBJ2-7; D not certain. The germline V gene has CDR1 MNHEY and CDR2 SVGAGI. The V end lost 8 bases, the J end lost 3 bases, and 20 bases lay between the germline ends. This CDR3 is built from 15 residues. The CDR3 nucleotides read TGTGCCAGCCTCTCGGATTCCGGGCAGTGCTACGAGCAGTACTTC. Encoded protein: CASLSDSGQCYEQYF.

The V and J genes are TRBV27 and TRBJ2-1, with 9 bases matching TRBD2. Germline loops: CDR1 MNHEY, CDR2 SMNVEV (reference sequence). The J segment lost 0 bases and the V segment lost 2 bases, leaving 5 bases of the junction unmatched. The CDR3 covers 17 residues. In nucleotides, the CDR3 is TGTGCCAGCAGTTTAGGCGGGACTAGCCCCTCCTACAATGAGCAGTTCTTC. This codes for CASSLGGTSPSYNEQFF.

The genes are TRBV2 and TRBJ2-7; D gene unclear. V shed 4 bases and J shed 3 bases, with 4 bases lying between them. In germline, CDR1 is SNHLY, CDR2 FYNNEI. The CDR3 contains 11 residues. The CDR3 protein is CASSVDYEQYF. CDR3 bases: TGTGCCAGCAGTGTCGACTACGAGCAGTACTTC.

A single count supports this clone. V and J are TRBV7-8 and TRBJ1-1, with D unclear. The CDR3 loop spans 13 amino acids. Germline CDR1 reads SGHVS; CDR2 reads FQNEAQ. Trimming shortened V by 7 bases and J by 1 base, and 10 bases separated the two germline ends. CDR3 bases: TGTGCCAGCAATCGGGAGAAGAACACTGAAGCTTTCTTT. Protein: CASNREKNTEAFF.